The rows below give T cell receptor beta chains drawn from one sample of a study of blood T cells in healthy people across ages. A single record per CDR3 protein comes from TCRdb applying MiXCR to the 5' RACE reads. The sample yields nearly 800,000 distinct CDR3 sequences, more than 20% seen once. The sample was also linked to a second study, of T cells of mothers and their children.

The source material was blood. Every receptor here comes from a boy aged 5-17 years in good health. CDR3s include the opening cysteine and the closing phenylalanine or tryptophan.

v_call: TRBV24-1; j_call: TRBJ2-6; cdr3_aa: CATSDTGTGANVLTF
v_call: TRBV4-3; j_call: TRBJ1-4; cdr3_aa: CASSQETGTAENEKLFF
v_call: TRBV28; j_call: TRBJ2-5; cdr3_aa: CASTDATRGMKTQYF
v_call: TRBV5-4; j_call: .; cdr3_aa: CASSPEAGVYEQYF
v_call: TRBV25-1; j_call: TRBJ1-1; cdr3_aa: CASSGDRLEAFF
v_call: TRBV4-2; j_call: TRBJ1-4; cdr3_aa: CASSQAGGTNEKLFF
v_call: TRBV15; j_call: TRBJ2-5; cdr3_aa: CATSRVGGTGRETQYF
v_call: TRBV20-1; j_call: TRBJ2-2; cdr3_aa: CSARVLANTGELFF
v_call: TRBV28; j_call: TRBJ1-2; cdr3_aa: CASRPGAVGYTF
v_call: TRBV11-2; j_call: TRBJ1-1; cdr3_aa: CASSSGQELWTEAFF